This T cell receptor (beta chain) was obtained from a study of T cell repertoires in cytomegalovirus infection (dated by TCRdb to 2018 to 2020). A note on the overall study: Alongside well-studied HLA-B-restricted epitopes, the peptide stimulations were aimed at recently identified HLA-C-restricted CMV epitopes, whose presentation resists viral immunomodulation. The HLA type of each donor mattered for the analysis, because public TCR beta signatures pointed to carriage of CMV infection along with the matching HLA type.

The sequencer listed for this sample is Illumina HiSeq 1500. The raw public reads went through TCRdb reprocessing: fastp at Q25, MiXCR clone calling, in-frame beta chains kept. Each entry is one CDR3 protein sequence, shown with its most common DNA and genes. For this sample there are fewer than 650,000 distinct CDR3 sequences; almost 40% appear just once. The ten biggest clones cover about 48% of the sample. This clonotype was counted only a few times. The target of this receptor is not known. No clone much larger than this one lies a single base away; base qualities are absent. The treatment or condition label for this specimen denotes: in vitro stimulation with specific CMV peptide epitopes to enrich CMV-specific T cells. V lost 4 bases and J lost 7 bases, and the count of bases not matched to a germline gene is 6. Looking up the germline V gene yields CDR1 SGHTA and CDR2 FQGNSA. The CDR3 goes from the cysteine to the phenylalanine over 15 residues. CDR3 DNA only is kept here, 45 bases in frame from base 1.

What the research found in general, with its limitations: In the ex vivo response, HLA-C-restricted CMV-specific TCR beta clonotypes were dominant, and in two of eight donors the single most frequent clonotype came from this HLA-C-restricted group. In both this cohort and an independent cohort of a few hundred donors, the cumulative frequency of public TCR beta family members distinguished carriers of CMV infection plus the relevant HLA type.

This sequence was found in a human donor in good health (CMV status not recorded). Some clones in this sample may be carry-over from other donors' samples. Here the chain combines TRBV7-2 and TRBJ2-1; 11 middle bases align to TRBD2. The specimen was cultured PBMCs, collected from culture after CMV antigen stimulation. CDR3 protein: CASSWGLAEENEQFF. At the DNA level, the sequence is TGTGCCAGCAGCTGGGGACTAGCGGAGGAGAATGAGCAGTTCTTC.